A selection of T cell receptor beta chains follows, all from one sample in a study of T cells in Graves' hyperthyroidism and ophthalmopathy. TCRdb reanalysed the multiplex PCR reads using MiXCR and keeps one entry per CDR3 protein. Found here are 460,000 or so distinct CDR3 sequences, approximately 14% of them singletons; the top ten hold roughly 17%. Sequencing was done on a sample of blood. The receptors were gathered from a woman aged 18-29 years with Graves' hyperthyroidism. Each CDR3 is given with its conserved first and last residue. Each record gives: clone size, J gene, D gene, V gene, CDR3 protein, CDR3 DNA. A D gene is named only where the DNA matches it firmly. Size is omitted from some rows. Given values are once, few, many or a class for expanded clones.

clone_size: many
j_call: TRBJ2-1
d_call: TRBD2
v_call: TRBV10-3
cdr3_aa: CAISEQAGVSYNEQFF
cdr3_nt: TGTGCCATCAGTGAGCAGGCGGGAGTATCCTACAATGAGCAGTTCTTC

clone_size: many
j_call: TRBJ2-3
d_call: .
v_call: TRBV5-1
cdr3_aa: CASHPTTAFTDTQYF
cdr3_nt: TGCGCCAGCCACCCGACAACCGCCTTCACAGATACGCAGTATTTT

clone_size: many
j_call: TRBJ2-1
d_call: .
v_call: TRBV29-1
cdr3_aa: CSVETGGRNEQFF
cdr3_nt: TGCAGCGTTGAAACAGGAGGGAGGAATGAGCAGTTCTTC

clone_size: many
j_call: TRBJ1-5
d_call: .
v_call: TRBV19
cdr3_aa: CASSMAGHSNQPQHF
cdr3_nt: TGTGCCAGTAGTATGGCGGGGCATAGCAATCAGCCCCAGCATTTT

clone_size: many
j_call: TRBJ2-1
d_call: .
v_call: TRBV11-3
cdr3_aa: CASTLGLEDPSYNEQFF
cdr3_nt: TGTGCCAGCACCCTAGGTCTCGAGGATCCCTCCTACAATGAGCAGTTCTTC

clone_size: many
j_call: TRBJ2-7
d_call: .
v_call: TRBV12-3/TRBV12-4
cdr3_aa: CASSSPVTYEQYF
cdr3_nt: TGTGCCAGCAGTTCCCCCGTGACCTACGAGCAGTACTTC

clone_size: .
j_call: TRBJ2-3
d_call: .
v_call: TRBV27
cdr3_aa: CASSSPTRGDTQYF
cdr3_nt: TGTGCCAGCAGTTCCCCCACCCGGGGGGATACGCAGTATTTT

clone_size: many
j_call: TRBJ1-5
d_call: TRBD1
v_call: TRBV12-3/TRBV12-4
cdr3_aa: CASSSGTGGSQPQHF
cdr3_nt: TGTGCCAGCAGTTCCGGGACAGGGGGGAGTCAGCCCCAGCATTTT

clone_size: many
j_call: TRBJ2-7
d_call: TRBD2
v_call: TRBV13
cdr3_aa: CASRVRGLAGSYEQYF
cdr3_nt: TGTGCCAGCCGCGTCAGGGGACTAGCGGGGTCCTACGAGCAGTACTTC

clone_size: many
j_call: TRBJ2-7
d_call: .
v_call: TRBV5-5
cdr3_aa: CASSLGQDYEQYF
cdr3_nt: TGTGCCAGCAGCTTGGGGCAGGACTACGAGCAGTACTTC

clone_size: many
j_call: TRBJ2-3
d_call: TRBD1
v_call: TRBV7-9
cdr3_aa: CASSPGQSTDTQYF
cdr3_nt: TGTGCCAGCAGCCCGGGACAGAGCACAGATACGCAGTATTTT

clone_size: many
j_call: TRBJ1-2
d_call: .
v_call: TRBV24-1
cdr3_aa: CATSDQDSRGRANYGYTF
cdr3_nt: TGTGCCACCAGTGACCAGGACAGCCGTGGGAGAGCTAACTATGGCTACACCTTC

clone_size: few
j_call: TRBJ1-4
d_call: .
v_call: TRBV5-1
cdr3_aa: CASSEQTGANEKLFF
cdr3_nt: TGCGCCAGCAGTGAACAAACAGGTGCTAATGAAAAACTGTTTTTT

clone_size: many
j_call: TRBJ1-4
d_call: .
v_call: TRBV5-1
cdr3_aa: CASSSVSGGSEKLFF
cdr3_nt: TGCGCCAGCAGCTCCGTCTCCGGCGGGAGTGAAAAACTGTTTTTT

clone_size: few
j_call: TRBJ1-2
d_call: .
v_call: TRBV30
cdr3_aa: CAWTTLDIPFYGYTF
cdr3_nt: TGTGCCTGGACCACCCTGGACATCCCATTCTATGGCTACACCTTC

clone_size: many
j_call: TRBJ1-6
d_call: .
v_call: TRBV5-1
cdr3_aa: CASSPGVNSPLHF
cdr3_nt: TGTGCCAGCAGTCCGGGGGTCAATTCACCCCTCCACTTT

clone_size: many
j_call: TRBJ1-1
d_call: TRBD1
v_call: TRBV9
cdr3_aa: CASSGHRGGTEAFF
cdr3_nt: TGTGCCAGCAGCGGCCACAGGGGAGGGACTGAAGCTTTCTTT

clone_size: many
j_call: TRBJ2-7
d_call: .
v_call: TRBV27
cdr3_aa: CASSPRSVRNEQYF
cdr3_nt: TGTGCCAGCAGTCCCCGTTCTGTGCGAAACGAGCAGTACTTC

clone_size: many
j_call: TRBJ1-5
d_call: .
v_call: TRBV24-1
cdr3_aa: CATSDQDSNQPQHF
cdr3_nt: TGTGCCACCAGTGATCAGGATAGCAATCAGCCCCAGCATTTT

clone_size: .
j_call: TRBJ2-3
d_call: .
v_call: TRBV4-1
cdr3_aa: CASSQDNPGVSTDTQYF
cdr3_nt: TGCGCCAGCAGCCAAGATAATCCGGGAGTGAGCACAGATACGCAGTATTTT

clone_size: .
j_call: TRBJ2-1
d_call: .
v_call: TRBV10-2
cdr3_aa: CASCDSPSSYNEQFF
cdr3_nt: TGCGCCAGCTGCGATAGCCCAAGCTCCTACAATGAGCAGTTCTTC

clone_size: .
j_call: TRBJ2-5
d_call: TRBD1
v_call: TRBV19
cdr3_aa: CASSIRTGGLQETQYF
cdr3_nt: TGTGCCAGTAGTATAAGGACAGGGGGCCTCCAAGAGACCCAGTACTTC

clone_size: .
j_call: TRBJ2-2
d_call: TRBD2
v_call: TRBV18
cdr3_aa: CASIAGGPHTGELFF
cdr3_nt: TGTGCCAGCATAGCGGGAGGGCCCCACACCGGGGAGCTGTTTTTT

clone_size: .
j_call: TRBJ2-1
d_call: TRBD2
v_call: TRBV5-1
cdr3_aa: CASSWTSGSHYNEQFF
cdr3_nt: TGCGCCAGCAGCTGGACTAGCGGGAGCCACTACAATGAGCAGTTCTTC

clone_size: .
j_call: TRBJ2-7
d_call: TRBD1
v_call: TRBV4-2
cdr3_aa: CASSVTGEPYEQYF
cdr3_nt: TGTGCCAGCAGCGTTACAGGGGAGCCCTACGAGCAGTACTTC

clone_size: many
j_call: TRBJ2-5
d_call: TRBD1
v_call: TRBV27
cdr3_aa: CASSWTGNVDQETQYF
cdr3_nt: TGTGCCAGCAGTTGGACAGGGAACGTAGATCAAGAGACCCAGTACTTC

clone_size: many
j_call: TRBJ1-1
d_call: .
v_call: TRBV13
cdr3_aa: CASSPPSWDTEAFF
cdr3_nt: TGTGCCAGCAGCCCTCCAAGTTGGGACACTGAAGCTTTCTTT

clone_size: many
j_call: TRBJ1-1
d_call: TRBD1
v_call: TRBV4-2
cdr3_aa: CASRTRQGDTEAFF
cdr3_nt: TGTGCCAGCAGGACGAGACAGGGGGACACTGAAGCTTTCTTT

clone_size: many
j_call: TRBJ2-7
d_call: .
v_call: TRBV10-3
cdr3_aa: CATHRDHSYEQYF
cdr3_nt: TGTGCCACTCACCGGGACCACTCCTACGAGCAGTACTTC

clone_size: many
j_call: TRBJ2-1
d_call: .
v_call: TRBV3-1
cdr3_aa: CASRMGSLYNEQFF
cdr3_nt: TGTGCCAGCAGAATGGGTAGCTTGTACAATGAGCAGTTCTTC

clone_size: few
j_call: TRBJ1-1
d_call: .
v_call: TRBV6-1
cdr3_aa: CASGGVWGEAFF
cdr3_nt: TGTGCCAGCGGGGGGGTGTGGGGTGAAGCTTTCTTT

clone_size: many
j_call: TRBJ1-1
d_call: TRBD1
v_call: TRBV3-1
cdr3_aa: CASSINRGRTAFF
cdr3_nt: TGTGCCAGCAGTATCAACAGGGGGCGGACAGCTTTCTTT

clone_size: many
j_call: TRBJ2-1
d_call: .
v_call: TRBV18
cdr3_aa: CASSRTAQGGDEQFF
cdr3_nt: TGTGCCAGCTCACGCACCGCTCAGGGGGGCGATGAGCAGTTCTTC

clone_size: few
j_call: TRBJ2-3
d_call: .
v_call: TRBV9
cdr3_aa: CASSGFQRTDSTDTQYF
cdr3_nt: TGTGCCAGCAGCGGGTTCCAGCGGACAGATTCCACAGATACGCAGTATTTT

clone_size: many
j_call: TRBJ2-5
d_call: TRBD2
v_call: TRBV18
cdr3_aa: CASSPTLASGSQETQYF
cdr3_nt: TGTGCCAGCTCACCAACCCTAGCTAGCGGGAGCCAGGAGACCCAGTACTTC

clone_size: many
j_call: TRBJ1-2
d_call: .
v_call: TRBV11-3
cdr3_aa: CASSGGGYGYTF
cdr3_nt: TGTGCCAGCAGTGGGGGCGGCTATGGCTACACCTTC

clone_size: many
j_call: TRBJ1-2
d_call: .
v_call: TRBV19
cdr3_aa: CASSGRWTNYGYTF
cdr3_nt: TGTGCCAGCTCTGGAAGGTGGACTAACTATGGCTACACCTTC

clone_size: .
j_call: TRBJ1-2
d_call: .
v_call: TRBV30
cdr3_aa: CACQHNYGYTF
cdr3_nt: TGTGCCTGCCAGCATAACTATGGCTACACCTTC